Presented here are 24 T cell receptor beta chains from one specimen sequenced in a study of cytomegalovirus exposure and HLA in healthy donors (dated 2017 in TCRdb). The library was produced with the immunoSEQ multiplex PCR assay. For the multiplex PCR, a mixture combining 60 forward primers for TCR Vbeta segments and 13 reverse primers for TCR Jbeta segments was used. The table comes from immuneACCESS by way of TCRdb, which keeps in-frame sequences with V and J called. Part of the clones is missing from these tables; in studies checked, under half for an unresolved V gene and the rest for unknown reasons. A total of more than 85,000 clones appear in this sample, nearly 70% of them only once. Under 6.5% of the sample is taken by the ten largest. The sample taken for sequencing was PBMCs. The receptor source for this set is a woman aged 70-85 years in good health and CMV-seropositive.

CDR3 coding DNA: TGTGCCAGCAGCTTATTAGCGGGGGGGTACACAGATACGCAGTATTTT. Residues: CASSLLAGGYTDTQYF. J is TRBJ2-3 and V is TRBV7-2; 11 positions match TRBD2. After removal of 2 bases from V and 2 bases from J, the junction contained 3 bases not matched to a gene. The CDR3 length is 16 residues. The germline V gene has CDR1 SGHTA and CDR2 FQGNSA. Full variable domain (missing parts from reference TRBV7-2 and TRBJ2-3): GAGVSQSPSNKVTEKGKDVELRCDPISGHTALYWYRQSLGQGLEFLIYFQGNSAPDKSGLPSDRFSAERTGGSVSTLTIQRTQQEDSAVYLCASSLLAGGYTDTQYFGPGTRLTVL.

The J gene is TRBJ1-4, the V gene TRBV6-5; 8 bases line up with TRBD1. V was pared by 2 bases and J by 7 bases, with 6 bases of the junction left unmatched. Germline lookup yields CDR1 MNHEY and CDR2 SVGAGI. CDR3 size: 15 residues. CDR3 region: CASSYGRGRAEKLFF. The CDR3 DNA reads TGTGCCAGCAGTTACGGCAGGGGGCGCGCTGAAAAACTGTTTTTT.

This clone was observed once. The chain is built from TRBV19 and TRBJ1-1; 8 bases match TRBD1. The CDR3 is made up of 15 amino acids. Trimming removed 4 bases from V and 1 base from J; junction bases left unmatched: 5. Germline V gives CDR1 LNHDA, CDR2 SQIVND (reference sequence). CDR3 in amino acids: CASSKSDRENTEAFF. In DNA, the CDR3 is TGTGCCAGTAGTAAATCGGACAGGGAGAACACTGAAGCTTTCTTT.

CDR3 sequence reads: CASLQPGRYYGYTF. The CDR3 DNA is TGTGCCAGTCTTCAGCCGGGGAGGTACTATGGCTACACCTTC. The chain carries TRBV19 and TRBJ1-2, with D uncertain. The germline gives CDR1 LNHDA, CDR2 SQIVND (reference sequence). V lost 8 bases to trimming and J lost 3 bases, with 16 bases between them. The CDR3 contains 14 residues.

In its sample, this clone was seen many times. The CDR3 loop reads CASSEGGVLHEQYF. DNA of the CDR3: TGTGCCAGCAGTGAGGGAGGGGTTCTCCACGAGCAGTACTTC. This chain uses TRBV6-1 with TRBJ2-7, with TRBD2 matching 7 bases. There are 14 residues in the CDR3. CDR1 MNHNS and CDR2 SASEGT come from the germline V gene. J was trimmed by 5 bases and V by 3 bases; bases with no gene match: 7.

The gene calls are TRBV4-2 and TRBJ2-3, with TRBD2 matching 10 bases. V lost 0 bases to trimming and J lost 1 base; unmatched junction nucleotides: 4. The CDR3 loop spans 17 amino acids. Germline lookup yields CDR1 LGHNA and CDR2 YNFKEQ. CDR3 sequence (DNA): TGTGCCAGCAGCCAAGATATAACTAGCGGGGGCACAGATACGCAGTATTTT. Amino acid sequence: CASSQDITSGGTDTQYF.

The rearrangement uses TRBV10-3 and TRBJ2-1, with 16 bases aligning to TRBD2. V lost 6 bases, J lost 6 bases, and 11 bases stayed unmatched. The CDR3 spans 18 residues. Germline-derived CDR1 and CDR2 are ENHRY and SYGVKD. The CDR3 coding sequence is TGTGCCATCAGGGCCGGGACTAGCGGGGGGGCCGAACCCAATGAGCAGTTCTTC. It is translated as CAIRAGTSGGAEPNEQFF.

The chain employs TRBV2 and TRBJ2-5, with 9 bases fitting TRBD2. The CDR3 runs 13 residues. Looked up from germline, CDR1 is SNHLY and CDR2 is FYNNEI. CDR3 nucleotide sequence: TGTGCTTGCGGGGGGGTCGGACAAGAGACCCAGTACTTC. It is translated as CACGGVGQETQYF.

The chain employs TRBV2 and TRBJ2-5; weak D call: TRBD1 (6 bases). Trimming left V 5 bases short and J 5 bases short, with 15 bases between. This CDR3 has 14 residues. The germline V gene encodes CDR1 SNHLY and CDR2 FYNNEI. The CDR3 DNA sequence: TGTGCCAGCAGTAAACCTACAGGGCACGAGACCCAGTACTTC. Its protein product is CASSKPTGHETQYF.

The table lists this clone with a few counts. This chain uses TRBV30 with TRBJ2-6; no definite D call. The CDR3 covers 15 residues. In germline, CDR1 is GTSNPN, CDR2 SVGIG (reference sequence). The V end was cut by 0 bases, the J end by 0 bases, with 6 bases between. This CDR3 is CAWSVRSSGANVLTF. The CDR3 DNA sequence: TGTGCCTGGAGTGTAAGGAGCTCTGGGGCCAACGTCCTGACTTTC.

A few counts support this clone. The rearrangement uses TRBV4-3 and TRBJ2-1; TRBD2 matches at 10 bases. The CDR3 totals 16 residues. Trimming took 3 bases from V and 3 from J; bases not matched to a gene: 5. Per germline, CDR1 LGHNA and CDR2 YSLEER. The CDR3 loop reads CASSQEAGGHYNEQFF. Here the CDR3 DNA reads TGCGCCAGCAGCCAGGAAGCGGGGGGGCACTACAATGAGCAGTTCTTC.

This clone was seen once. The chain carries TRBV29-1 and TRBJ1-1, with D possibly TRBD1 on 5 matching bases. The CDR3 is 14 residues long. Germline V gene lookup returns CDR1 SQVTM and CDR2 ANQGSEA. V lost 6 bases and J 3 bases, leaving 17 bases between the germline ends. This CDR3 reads CSVQGGRSDTEAFF. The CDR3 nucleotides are TGCAGCGTCCAGGGAGGGAGGTCGGACACTGAAGCTTTCTTT.

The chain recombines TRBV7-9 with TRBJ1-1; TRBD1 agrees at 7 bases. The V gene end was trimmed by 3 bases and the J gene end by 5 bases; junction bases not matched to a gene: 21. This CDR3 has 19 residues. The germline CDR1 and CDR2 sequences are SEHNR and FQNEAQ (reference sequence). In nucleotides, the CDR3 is TGTGCCAGCAGCTTGCCCGACAGGGCCCAAACTAGGGTTGAAACTGAAGCTTTCTTT. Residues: CASSLPDRAQTRVETEAFF. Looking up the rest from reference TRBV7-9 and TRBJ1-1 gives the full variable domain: DTGVSQNPRHKITKRGQNVTFRCDPISEHNRLYWYRQTLGQGPEFLTYFQNEAQLEKSRLLSDRFSAERPKGSFSTLEIQRTEQGDSAMYLCASSLPDRAQTRVETEAFFGQGTRLTVV.

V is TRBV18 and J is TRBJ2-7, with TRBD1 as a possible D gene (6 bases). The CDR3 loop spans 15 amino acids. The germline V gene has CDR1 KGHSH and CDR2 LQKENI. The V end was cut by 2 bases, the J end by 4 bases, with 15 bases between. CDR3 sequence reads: CASSPGVARGYEQYF. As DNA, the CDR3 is TGTGCCAGCTCACCAGGCGTGGCCAGGGGTTACGAGCAGTACTTC.

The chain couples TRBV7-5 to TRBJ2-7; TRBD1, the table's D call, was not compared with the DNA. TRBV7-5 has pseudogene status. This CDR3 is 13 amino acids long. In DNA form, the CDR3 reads TGTGCCAGAAGCTTAACAGAGTCCTACGAGCAGTACTTC. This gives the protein CARSLTESYEQYF.

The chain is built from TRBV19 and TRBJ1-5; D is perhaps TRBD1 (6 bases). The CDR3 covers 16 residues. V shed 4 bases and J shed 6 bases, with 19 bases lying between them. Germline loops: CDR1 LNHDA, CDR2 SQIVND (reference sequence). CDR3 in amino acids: CASSKGGADPGQPQHF. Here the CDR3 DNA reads TGTGCCAGTAGTAAAGGGGGGGCAGACCCGGGTCAGCCCCAGCATTTT.

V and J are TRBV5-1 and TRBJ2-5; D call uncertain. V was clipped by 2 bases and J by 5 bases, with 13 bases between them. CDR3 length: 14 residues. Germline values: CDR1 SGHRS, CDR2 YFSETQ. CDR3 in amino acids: CASSFRLVSETQYF. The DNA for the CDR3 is TGCGCCAGCAGCTTTCGGCTAGTTTCGGAGACCCAGTACTTC.

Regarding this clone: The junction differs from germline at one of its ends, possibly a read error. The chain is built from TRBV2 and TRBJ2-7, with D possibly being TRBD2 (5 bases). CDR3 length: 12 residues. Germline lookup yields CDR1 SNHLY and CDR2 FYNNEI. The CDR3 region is CASRSEAVLQAF. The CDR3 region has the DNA TGTGCCAGCAGAAGTGAAGCGGTACTTCAAGCTTTC.

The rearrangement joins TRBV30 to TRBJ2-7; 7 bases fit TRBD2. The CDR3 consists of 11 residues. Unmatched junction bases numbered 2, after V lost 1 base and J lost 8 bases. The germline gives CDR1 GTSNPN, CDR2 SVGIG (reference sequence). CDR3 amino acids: CAWSATSKQYF. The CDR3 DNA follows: TGTGCCTGGAGTGCGACTAGCAAGCAGTACTTC.

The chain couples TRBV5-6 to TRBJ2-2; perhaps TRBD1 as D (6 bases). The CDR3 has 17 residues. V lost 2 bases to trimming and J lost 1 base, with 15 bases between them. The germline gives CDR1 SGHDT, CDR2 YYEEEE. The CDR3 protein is CASSLQGYALNTGELFF. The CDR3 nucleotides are TGTGCCAGCAGCTTACAGGGATATGCCCTGAACACCGGGGAGCTGTTTTTT.

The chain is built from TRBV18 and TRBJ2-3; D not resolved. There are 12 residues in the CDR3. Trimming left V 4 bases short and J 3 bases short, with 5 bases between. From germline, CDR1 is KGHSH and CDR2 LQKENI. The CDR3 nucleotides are TGTGCCAGCTCACTCTCGACAGATACGCAGTATTTT. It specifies CASSLSTDTQYF.

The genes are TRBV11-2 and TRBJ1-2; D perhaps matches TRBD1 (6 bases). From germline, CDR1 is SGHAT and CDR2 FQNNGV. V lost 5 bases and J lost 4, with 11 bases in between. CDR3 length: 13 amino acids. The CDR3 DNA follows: TGTGCCAGCAGCCCTTGGACAGTCTATGGCTACACCTTC. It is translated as CASSPWTVYGYTF.

The DNA of the CDR3 is TGTGCCAGCAGCCCACAGGGTACCTTTAGCACAGATACGCAGTATTTT. It codes for CASSPQGTFSTDTQYF. The gene calls are TRBV7-7 and TRBJ2-3; D perhaps matches TRBD1 (6 bases). The CDR3 runs 16 residues. CDR1 SSHAT and CDR2 FNYEAQ come from the germline V gene (reference sequence). The V end was cut by 5 bases, the J end by 0 bases, with 15 bases between.

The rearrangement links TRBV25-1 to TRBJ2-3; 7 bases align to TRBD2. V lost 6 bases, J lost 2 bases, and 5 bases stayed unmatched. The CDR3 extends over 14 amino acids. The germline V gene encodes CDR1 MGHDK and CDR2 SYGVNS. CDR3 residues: CASSPGGVTDTQYF. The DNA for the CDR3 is TGTGCCAGCAGCCCGGGAGGAGTCACAGATACGCAGTATTTT.